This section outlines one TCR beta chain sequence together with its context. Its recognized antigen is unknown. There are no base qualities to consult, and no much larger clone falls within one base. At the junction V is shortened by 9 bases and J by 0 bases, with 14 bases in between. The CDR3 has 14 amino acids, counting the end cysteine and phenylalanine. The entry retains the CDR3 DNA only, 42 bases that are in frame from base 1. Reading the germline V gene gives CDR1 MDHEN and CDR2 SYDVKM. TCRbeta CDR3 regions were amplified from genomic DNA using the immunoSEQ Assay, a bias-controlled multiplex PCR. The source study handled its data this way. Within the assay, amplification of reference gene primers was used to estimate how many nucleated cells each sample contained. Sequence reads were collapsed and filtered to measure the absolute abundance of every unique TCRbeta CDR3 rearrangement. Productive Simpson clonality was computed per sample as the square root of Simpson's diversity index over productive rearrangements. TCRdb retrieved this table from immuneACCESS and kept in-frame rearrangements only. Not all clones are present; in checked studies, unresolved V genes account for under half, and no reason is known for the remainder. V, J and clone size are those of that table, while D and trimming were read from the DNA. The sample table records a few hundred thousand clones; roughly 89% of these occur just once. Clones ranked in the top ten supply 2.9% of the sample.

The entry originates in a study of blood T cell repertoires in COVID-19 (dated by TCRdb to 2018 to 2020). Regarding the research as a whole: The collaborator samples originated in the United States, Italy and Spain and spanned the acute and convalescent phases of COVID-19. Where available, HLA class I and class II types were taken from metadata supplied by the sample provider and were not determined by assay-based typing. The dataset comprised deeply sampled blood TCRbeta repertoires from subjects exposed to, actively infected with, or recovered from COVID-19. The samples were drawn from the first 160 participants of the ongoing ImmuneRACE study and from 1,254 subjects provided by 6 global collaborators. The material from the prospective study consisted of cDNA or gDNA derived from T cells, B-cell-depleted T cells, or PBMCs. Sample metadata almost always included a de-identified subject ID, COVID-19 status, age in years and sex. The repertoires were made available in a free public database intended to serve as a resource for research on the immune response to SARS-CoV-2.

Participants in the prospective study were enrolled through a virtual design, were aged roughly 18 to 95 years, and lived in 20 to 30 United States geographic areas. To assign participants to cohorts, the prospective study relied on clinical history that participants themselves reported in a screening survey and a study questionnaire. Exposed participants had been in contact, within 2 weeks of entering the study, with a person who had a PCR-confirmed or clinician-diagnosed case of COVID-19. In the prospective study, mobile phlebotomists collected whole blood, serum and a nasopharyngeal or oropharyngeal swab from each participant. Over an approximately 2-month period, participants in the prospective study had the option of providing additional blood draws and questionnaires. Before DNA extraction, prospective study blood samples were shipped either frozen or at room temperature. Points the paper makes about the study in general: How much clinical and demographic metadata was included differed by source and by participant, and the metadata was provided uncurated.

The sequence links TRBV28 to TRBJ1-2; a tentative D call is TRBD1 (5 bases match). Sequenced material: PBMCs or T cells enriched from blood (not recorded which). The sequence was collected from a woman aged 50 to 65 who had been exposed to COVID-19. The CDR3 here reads CASKFVGPNYGYTF. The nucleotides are TGTGCCAGTAAATTCGTGGGGCCTAACTATGGCTACACCTTC.